These 5 T cell receptor beta chains originate from one sample sequenced in a study of T-cell reconstitution after alpha-beta-depleted transplantation in children. Unique molecular identifiers were used in preparing the TCRbeta library. Via MiXCR, TCRdb re-called the PCR reads, giving one row per CDR3 protein. The sample carries about 500,000 distinct CDR3 sequences, over 25% recorded once. The sample in question was PBMCs from the stem cell graft donor, obtained from the stem cell graft. These receptors were obtained from a human donor who donated a stem cell graft to a child with aplastic anemia.

This clonotype has at least ten counts. The chain links TRBV7-7 to TRBJ2-2, with 7 bases identical to TRBD1. This CDR3 region has 14 residues. Germline V gene sequence: CDR1 SSHAT, CDR2 FNYEAQ (reference sequence). V shed 5 bases, J shed 3 bases, and the junction held 3 bases outside the gene matches. The CDR3 DNA follows: TGTGCCAGCAGCAAGACAGGGTACACCGGGGAGCTGTTTTTT. Its protein is CASSKTGYTGELFF.

The J gene is TRBJ2-7, the V gene TRBV9; 9 nucleotides agree with TRBD1. Germline V gene lookup returns CDR1 SGDLS and CDR2 YYNGEE. The CDR3 length is 16 residues. V shed 3 bases, J shed 5 bases, and the junction held 12 bases outside the gene matches. CDR3 sequence (DNA): TGTGCCAGCAGCGCCGAACACAGGGGGCTAAGGAACGAGCAGTACGTC. Translated, it gives CASSAEHRGLRNEQYV.

This clonotype has more than one count but fewer than ten. The V and J genes are TRBV6-1 and TRBJ2-1; TRBD2 matches at 9 bases. Trimming took 4 bases from V and 4 from J; bases not matched to a gene: 8. The CDR3 covers 16 residues. CDR1 and CDR2 from the germline V gene are MNHNS and SASEGT. CDR3 coding DNA: TGTGCCAGCAGTGGGGGAGGACTAGCGCAATACAATGAGCAGTTCTTC. Its protein product is CASSGGGLAQYNEQFF.

The chain uses TRBV18 and TRBJ2-5; 7 bases line up with TRBD1. The CDR3 is 15 amino acids. Germline V lookup: CDR1 KGHSH, CDR2 LQKENI. Trimming took 3 bases from V and 3 from J; bases not matched to a gene: 7. In DNA, the CDR3 is TGTGCCAGCTCACCTAACATAGGGACAGAAGAGACCCAGTACTTC. Its protein product is CASSPNIGTEETQYF.

The sample holds a few counts of this clonotype. The chain carries TRBV5-4 and TRBJ2-7, with 7 bases matching TRBD1. The CDR3 has 14 residues. V lost 3 bases, J lost 1 base, and 4 bases stayed unmatched. Germline CDR1 SGHNT, CDR2 YYREEE (reference sequence). This chain's CDR3 is CASSSGDSSYEQYF. In DNA, the CDR3 is TGTGCCAGCAGCTCCGGGGACAGTTCCTACGAGCAGTACTTC.